This T cell receptor (beta chain) was retrieved from a study of PD-L1 blockade in urothelial cancer. Time point in this sample: pretreatment peripheral blood. This table comes from immunoSEQ multiplex PCR, and its TCRdb copy is limited to in-frame clones, with some not included. The table shows 43,000 or so clones, with around 82% occurring only once. The receptor was derived from a man aged 60 to 75 with urothelial cancer. The starting material was PBMCs, obtained around atezolizumab (anti-PD-L1) treatment.

The CDR3 spells CASSPGGTGGNEQFF. CDR3 in DNA: TGTGCCAGCAGCCCCGGAGGGACAGGGGGCAATGAGCAGTTCTTC. This chain links TRBV11-3 with TRBJ2-1; 11 bases map to TRBD1. CDR3 length: 15 residues. Germline V gives CDR1 SGHNT, CDR2 YENEEA. The trim removed 5 bases at V and 6 bases at J, leaving 6 bases unmatched.